These 8 T cell receptor beta chains were sequenced from one sample in a study of blood T cell repertoires in COVID-19. Produced via immunoSEQ multiplex PCR; TCRdb's table is partial and in-frame only. The sample records around 100,000 clones, roughly nine tenths being singletons. The material sequenced was peripheral blood. The receptor source for this set is a human donor with active COVID-19. The donor label of this sample is uncertain.

This chain links TRBV9 with TRBJ1-2; 10 bases are a match to TRBD1. J gave up 1 base and V 4 bases, and 16 bases lay outside the gene matches. Germline-derived CDR1 and CDR2 are SGDLS and YYNGEE. The CDR3 covers 19 residues. The CDR3 DNA is TGTGCCAGCAGCCCGATCCCCCTTACCGGGACAGGGGTTAACTATGGCTACACCTTC. The encoded protein is CASSPIPLTGTGVNYGYTF.

This clone was seen a handful of times. The V and J genes are TRBV7-2 and TRBJ2-3; 10 nucleotides match TRBD1. There are 16 residues in the CDR3. V lost 1 base and J lost 4; bases outside the gene matches: 5. Germline V lookup: CDR1 SGHTA, CDR2 FQGNSA. CDR3 sequence (DNA): TGTGCCAGCAGCTTAGGCGGACAGGGGGTGGCAGATACGCAGTATTTT. It specifies CASSLGGQGVADTQYF.

The V gene is TRBV11-1, the J gene TRBJ2-7, with 8 nucleotides matching TRBD1. Looked up from germline, CDR1 is SGHAT and CDR2 is FQDESV (reference sequence). The junction had 8 bases not matched to a gene; V was cut back by 4 bases and J by 3 bases. The CDR3 is 15 amino acids. The CDR3 bases are TGTGCCAGCAGCTCCATACGGACAGGGTTCTACGAGCAGTACTTC. Residues: CASSSIRTGFYEQYF.

The chain carries TRBV6-4 and TRBJ1-1; 11 bases match TRBD1. The CDR3 spans 14 residues. Germline CDR1 MRHNA, CDR2 SNTAGT. The junction had 5 bases not matched to a gene; V was cut back by 6 bases and J by 5 bases. Here the CDR3 reads CASRPGQGGTEAFF. DNA of the CDR3: TGTGCCAGCAGGCCGGGACAGGGGGGTACTGAAGCTTTCTTT.

This chain joins TRBV5-1 and TRBJ1-2; tentatively, D is TRBD1 (5 bases). V was trimmed by 3 bases and J by 4 bases, leaving 16 bases between them. In germline, CDR1 is SGHRS, CDR2 YFSETQ. CDR3 length: 15 residues. CDR3 nucleotides: TGCGCCAGCAGCTACCGTCGACAGTTATCCTATGGCTACACCTTC. It yields the protein CASSYRRQLSYGYTF.

The rearrangement uses TRBV7-6 and TRBJ2-7, with D perhaps TRBD1 (6 bases). The germline gives CDR1 SGHVS, CDR2 FNYEAQ. This CDR3 is built from 15 residues. With 1 base removed from V and 0 bases from J, the gap between germline ends came to 10 bases. DNA of the CDR3: TGTGCCAGCAGCTTAGTGCAAGGGGGCTCCTACGAGCAGTACTTC. This codes for CASSLVQGGSYEQYF. The entire variable domain, with the rest obtained from reference TRBV7-6 and TRBJ2-7, is as follows: GAGVSQSPRYKVTKRGQDVALRCDPISGHVSLYWYRQALGQGPEFLTYFNYEAQQDKSGLPNDRFSAERPEGSISTLTIQRTEQRDSAMYRCASSLVQGGSYEQYFGPGTRLTVT.

The V call is TRBV29-1, the J call TRBJ1-4, with TRBD1 as a possible D gene (6 bases). The CDR3 extends over 13 amino acids. The germline V gene encodes CDR1 SQVTM and CDR2 ANQGSEA. V was clipped by 4 bases and J by 8 bases, with 14 bases between them. This chain's CDR3 is CSVAPQGGEKLFF. For the CDR3, the DNA is TGCAGCGTTGCCCCACAGGGTGGAGAAAAACTGTTTTTT.

The genes are TRBV6-4 and TRBJ2-1; a weak D match, TRBD2 (5 bases). Deletions cut 6 bases from V and 7 bases from J, with 28 bases between. This CDR3 contains 18 residues. CDR1 is MRHNA and CDR2 is SNTAGT in the germline V gene. DNA for the CDR3: TGTGCCAGCAGATATCAACCGCTTACTAGGTTACGGGATAATGAGCAGTTCTTC. Translating it yields CASRYQPLTRLRDNEQFF.